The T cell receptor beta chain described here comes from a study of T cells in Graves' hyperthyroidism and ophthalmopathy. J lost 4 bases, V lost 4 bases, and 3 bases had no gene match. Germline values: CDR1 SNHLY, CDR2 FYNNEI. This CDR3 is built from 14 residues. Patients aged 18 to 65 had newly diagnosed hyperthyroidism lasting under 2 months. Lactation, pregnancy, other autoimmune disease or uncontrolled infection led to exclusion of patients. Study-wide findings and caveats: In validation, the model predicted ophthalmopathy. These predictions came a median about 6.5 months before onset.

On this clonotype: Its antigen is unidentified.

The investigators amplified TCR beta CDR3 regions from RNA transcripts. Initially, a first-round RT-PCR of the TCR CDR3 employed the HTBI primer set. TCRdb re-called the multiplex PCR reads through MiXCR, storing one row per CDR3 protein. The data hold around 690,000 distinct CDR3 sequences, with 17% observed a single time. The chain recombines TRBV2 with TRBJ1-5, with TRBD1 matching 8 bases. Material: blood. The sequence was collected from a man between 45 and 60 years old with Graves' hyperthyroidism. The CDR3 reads CASSGTGMNQPQHF. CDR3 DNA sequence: TGTGCCAGCAGTGGGACAGGGATGAATCAGCCCCAGCATTTT.